Listed below are T cell receptor beta chains from one sample, sequenced in a study of identical twins. Each CDR3 protein gets one entry after TCRdb re-called the 5' RACE reads with MiXCR. The table has approximately 140,000 distinct CDR3 sequences, roughly 3.5% seen once. The sample consisted of memory T cells sorted from blood. The source is a man aged 18 to 29 in good health. Both conserved end residues are part of each CDR3. Each record gives: CDR3 DNA, CDR3 protein, J gene, D gene, V gene, clone size. The D gene is left open where the match is weak. The size entry is marked missing in some rows and otherwise reads once, few, many or a size class.

cdr3_nt: TGTGCCTGGGGCGATGGGAAAACGGCCTACAATGAGCAGTTCTTC
cdr3_aa: CAWGDGKTAYNEQFF
j_call: TRBJ2-1
d_call: .
v_call: TRBV30
clone_size: many

cdr3_nt: TGTGCCACCAGTGTGGGGGCGGAGACAGATACGCAGTATTTT
cdr3_aa: CATSVGAETDTQYF
j_call: TRBJ2-3
d_call: .
v_call: TRBV24-1
clone_size: few

cdr3_nt: TGCAGCGTTGCCGACAGGGGGGATTCACCCCTCCACTTT
cdr3_aa: CSVADRGDSPLHF
j_call: TRBJ1-6
d_call: TRBD1
v_call: TRBV29-1
clone_size: many

cdr3_nt: TGTGCCAGCAGCTTAGAGGGCAGGGAAAGCTACGAGCAGTACTTC
cdr3_aa: CASSLEGRESYEQYF
j_call: TRBJ2-7
d_call: .
v_call: TRBV7-2
clone_size: many

cdr3_nt: TGTGCCAGCTCACCACCCGGACAACCCAAAAACATTCAGTACTTC
cdr3_aa: CASSPPGQPKNIQYF
j_call: TRBJ2-4
d_call: .
v_call: TRBV18
clone_size: few

cdr3_nt: TGCAGCGTTGAAGATAAATTGGGTAGCGGGAGGGCCTCTGAGCAGTTCTTC
cdr3_aa: CSVEDKLGSGRASEQFF
j_call: TRBJ2-1
d_call: TRBD2
v_call: TRBV29-1
clone_size: many

cdr3_nt: TGTGCCAGCAGGGCCAGAAACACCGGGGAGCTGTTTTTT
cdr3_aa: CASRARNTGELFF
j_call: TRBJ2-2
d_call: .
v_call: TRBV6-6
clone_size: .

cdr3_nt: TGTGCCAGCAGCCAACCCATAACCGGGACAGGGGAGGATGGCTACACCTTC
cdr3_aa: CASSQPITGTGEDGYTF
j_call: TRBJ1-2
d_call: TRBD1
v_call: TRBV4-2
clone_size: many

cdr3_nt: TGCAGTGCTCCGACTAGCGGGAACGAAGATACGCAGTATTTT
cdr3_aa: CSAPTSGNEDTQYF
j_call: TRBJ2-3
d_call: TRBD2
v_call: TRBV20-1
clone_size: many

cdr3_nt: TGTGCCAGCAGTTTAGGGCACAGGGGGTCACTCTACAATGAGCAGTTCTTC
cdr3_aa: CASSLGHRGSLYNEQFF
j_call: TRBJ2-1
d_call: TRBD1
v_call: TRBV27
clone_size: few

cdr3_nt: TGTGCCAGCACGACTAGCGGGAGGAAAGCCAAAAACATTCAGTACTTC
cdr3_aa: CASTTSGRKAKNIQYF
j_call: TRBJ2-4
d_call: TRBD2
v_call: TRBV12-3/TRBV12-4
clone_size: many

cdr3_nt: TGCGCCAGCAGCTCCGGACTAGCGCACACCGGGGAGCTGTTTTTT
cdr3_aa: CASSSGLAHTGELFF
j_call: TRBJ2-2
d_call: TRBD2
v_call: TRBV5-1
clone_size: many

cdr3_nt: TGCAGTGCTAGAGATGAGGGCGGAGGGGGACAAACGTACCAAGAGACCCAGTACTTC
cdr3_aa: CSARDEGGGGQTYQETQYF
j_call: TRBJ2-5
d_call: .
v_call: TRBV20-1
clone_size: many

cdr3_nt: TGCAGTGCTAGAGATCGCCTTATCCACCTCAATGAGCAGTTCTTC
cdr3_aa: CSARDRLIHLNEQFF
j_call: TRBJ2-1
d_call: .
v_call: TRBV20-1
clone_size: many

cdr3_nt: TGTGCCATCAGTGGGACAGCAAGTGTGGAGACCCAGTACTTC
cdr3_aa: CAISGTASVETQYF
j_call: TRBJ2-5
d_call: .
v_call: TRBV10-3
clone_size: many

cdr3_nt: TGCAGTGCAGGGGCCTCCCAAGAGACCCAGTACTTC
cdr3_aa: CSAGASQETQYF
j_call: TRBJ2-5
d_call: .
v_call: TRBV20-1
clone_size: many

cdr3_nt: TGCAGTGCTAGCATTCCCGGCACAGATACGCAGTATTTT
cdr3_aa: CSASIPGTDTQYF
j_call: TRBJ2-3
d_call: .
v_call: TRBV20-1
clone_size: many

cdr3_nt: TGCGCCAGCAGCCAAGAGGGAATCGGGGGCGCCTATGGCTACACCTTC
cdr3_aa: CASSQEGIGGAYGYTF
j_call: TRBJ1-2
d_call: .
v_call: TRBV4-3
clone_size: few

cdr3_nt: TGTGCCAGCAGCTTGGGACCCGCCGGGGAGCTGTTTTTT
cdr3_aa: CASSLGPAGELFF
j_call: TRBJ2-2
d_call: .
v_call: TRBV7-3
clone_size: many

cdr3_nt: TGTGCCAGTAGTATAGCTGCGGGCAACGCCTACGAGCAGTACTTC
cdr3_aa: CASSIAAGNAYEQYF
j_call: TRBJ2-7
d_call: .
v_call: TRBV19
clone_size: many

cdr3_nt: TGTGCCAGCAGCTTAGCGGCGGGAGGGGAGGACAATGAGCAGTTCTTC
cdr3_aa: CASSLAAGGEDNEQFF
j_call: TRBJ2-1
d_call: TRBD2
v_call: TRBV7-6
clone_size: many

cdr3_nt: TGCAGCGTTGAGATCCAGGGTAACATTCAGTACTTC
cdr3_aa: CSVEIQGNIQYF
j_call: TRBJ2-4
d_call: .
v_call: TRBV29-1
clone_size: many

cdr3_nt: TGTGCCAGCAGTTTGGTGGGGCCTTTGGGAGCCCAGTACTTC
cdr3_aa: CASSLVGPLGAQYF
j_call: TRBJ2-5
d_call: .
v_call: TRBV28
clone_size: many

cdr3_nt: TGCAGCCTCCAGGGGGGACAAAACATTCAGTACTTC
cdr3_aa: CSLQGGQNIQYF
j_call: TRBJ2-4
d_call: .
v_call: TRBV20-1
clone_size: many

cdr3_nt: TGCAGTGCTAGAGTTGAGGGACAGCCGTCGTGGCGACTGTTTTTT
cdr3_aa: CSARVEGQPSWRLFF
j_call: TRBJ1-4
d_call: TRBD1
v_call: TRBV20-1
clone_size: many

cdr3_nt: TGTGCCAGCAGCCCTCGGACAGGCCCCCAAGAGACCCAGTACTTC
cdr3_aa: CASSPRTGPQETQYF
j_call: TRBJ2-5
d_call: TRBD1
v_call: TRBV9
clone_size: .

cdr3_nt: TGTGCCAGCAGCCAAGATCGAATGGGCAGGGGCTATGGCTACACCTTC
cdr3_aa: CASSQDRMGRGYGYTF
j_call: TRBJ1-2
d_call: .
v_call: TRBV14
clone_size: many

cdr3_nt: TGTGCCAGCTCACTTCGACAGCCTAATGAAAAACTGTTTTTT
cdr3_aa: CASSLRQPNEKLFF
j_call: TRBJ1-4
d_call: .
v_call: TRBV18
clone_size: many

cdr3_nt: TGTGCCAGCAGTTCGGGAGTGATCGGGACCCAGTACTTC
cdr3_aa: CASSSGVIGTQYF
j_call: TRBJ2-5
d_call: .
v_call: TRBV3-1
clone_size: .

cdr3_nt: TGTGCCAGCAGCCCCGGACAGGGGAGTTGGGAGACCCAGTACTTC
cdr3_aa: CASSPGQGSWETQYF
j_call: TRBJ2-5
d_call: TRBD1
v_call: TRBV5-4
clone_size: many

cdr3_nt: TGTGCCAGCAGCCGAGGGCGGGGGCAGGGCAATGAGCAGTTCTTC
cdr3_aa: CASSRGRGQGNEQFF
j_call: TRBJ2-1
d_call: .
v_call: TRBV7-7
clone_size: .

cdr3_nt: TGTGCCAGCAGCCAAGGGTTACAGGGGGCGCGAGGAAACACCATATATTTT
cdr3_aa: CASSQGLQGARGNTIYF
j_call: TRBJ1-3
d_call: TRBD1
v_call: TRBV4-2
clone_size: many

cdr3_nt: TGTGCCAGCAGTCCGAGGACAGGGATTGAGCAGTTCTTC
cdr3_aa: CASSPRTGIEQFF
j_call: TRBJ2-1
d_call: TRBD1
v_call: TRBV7-6
clone_size: few

cdr3_nt: TGTGCCAGTAGTATACATCAGGGGGAAAACGGCTACACCTTC
cdr3_aa: CASSIHQGENGYTF
j_call: TRBJ1-2
d_call: TRBD1
v_call: TRBV19
clone_size: many

cdr3_nt: TGTGCCAGCAGTTTGACTAGCGGGAGTTTGGATGAGCAGTTCTTC
cdr3_aa: CASSLTSGSLDEQFF
j_call: TRBJ2-1
d_call: TRBD2
v_call: TRBV27
clone_size: few

cdr3_nt: TGTGCCAGCCGAGACAGGAGCGATCAGCCCCAGCATTTT
cdr3_aa: CASRDRSDQPQHF
j_call: TRBJ1-5
d_call: .
v_call: TRBV6-2/TRBV6-3
clone_size: many

cdr3_nt: TGTGCCAGCACCCCTGATCTCTATGGCTACACCTTC
cdr3_aa: CASTPDLYGYTF
j_call: TRBJ1-2
d_call: .
v_call: TRBV12-3/TRBV12-4
clone_size: many

cdr3_nt: TGTGCCAGCAGCAGGGGACAGGGTGGTGAAAAACTGTTTTTT
cdr3_aa: CASSRGQGGEKLFF
j_call: TRBJ1-4
d_call: TRBD1
v_call: TRBV27
clone_size: many

cdr3_nt: TGTGCCAGCAGTTTATATGTCACAGGGGGAAATCAGCCCCAGCATTTT
cdr3_aa: CASSLYVTGGNQPQHF
j_call: TRBJ1-5
d_call: TRBD1
v_call: TRBV28
clone_size: many

cdr3_nt: TGTGCCAGCAGTGAAGAGGCCCCGAATGAGCAGTTCTTC
cdr3_aa: CASSEEAPNEQFF
j_call: TRBJ2-1
d_call: .
v_call: TRBV2
clone_size: .

cdr3_nt: TGTGCCACCAGTCCAACACGGAAGGAGGCCTACAATGAGCAGTTCTTC
cdr3_aa: CATSPTRKEAYNEQFF
j_call: TRBJ2-1
d_call: .
v_call: TRBV24-1
clone_size: many

cdr3_nt: TGTGCCAGCAGAACAGAGGCGGGGTTGGGCACTGAAGCTTTCTTT
cdr3_aa: CASRTEAGLGTEAFF
j_call: TRBJ1-1
d_call: .
v_call: TRBV3-1
clone_size: many

cdr3_nt: TGTGCCACCAGCAGAGATAGGACAGAGGCTTTCTTT
cdr3_aa: CATSRDRTEAFF
j_call: TRBJ1-1
d_call: .
v_call: TRBV15
clone_size: many

cdr3_nt: TGTGCCAGCAGCTCCGATAGTCGCCATTCAAACTATGGCTACACCTTC
cdr3_aa: CASSSDSRHSNYGYTF
j_call: TRBJ1-2
d_call: .
v_call: TRBV7-2
clone_size: many

cdr3_nt: TGCAGCGTTTTGTGGGGGGGCGAAGCCAAAAACATTCAGTACTTC
cdr3_aa: CSVLWGGEAKNIQYF
j_call: TRBJ2-4
d_call: .
v_call: TRBV29-1
clone_size: .

cdr3_nt: TGCAGTGCTATACCTGACATACTAGCGGGAGTCGACAATGAGCAGTTCTTC
cdr3_aa: CSAIPDILAGVDNEQFF
j_call: TRBJ2-1
d_call: TRBD2
v_call: TRBV20-1
clone_size: many

cdr3_nt: TGCAGCGTTGGGATGGCAGGGTCAGAAGAAAAACTGTTTTTT
cdr3_aa: CSVGMAGSEEKLFF
j_call: TRBJ1-4
d_call: .
v_call: TRBV29-1
clone_size: many

cdr3_nt: TGTGCCAGCAGTCAAGAGTTTAACAATCAGCCCCAGCATTTT
cdr3_aa: CASSQEFNNQPQHF
j_call: TRBJ1-5
d_call: .
v_call: TRBV3-1
clone_size: few

cdr3_nt: TGTGCCAGCAGCTTTCGAAACACTGAAGCTTTCTTT
cdr3_aa: CASSFRNTEAFF
j_call: TRBJ1-1
d_call: .
v_call: TRBV7-2
clone_size: many

cdr3_nt: TGTGCCAGCAGACTATCCGTGACAGTTTCTAGCACAGATACGCAGTATTTT
cdr3_aa: CASRLSVTVSSTDTQYF
j_call: TRBJ2-3
d_call: .
v_call: TRBV27
clone_size: many

cdr3_nt: TGTGCCAGCAATACCGGGGAGCTGTTTTTT
cdr3_aa: CASNTGELFF
j_call: TRBJ2-2
d_call: .
v_call: TRBV5-6
clone_size: many

cdr3_nt: TGCAGCCCCCCCGTAGCGGGAGTTAAGTGGAGCAGTGAGCAGTTCTTC
cdr3_aa: CSPPVAGVKWSSEQFF
j_call: TRBJ2-1
d_call: TRBD2
v_call: TRBV20-1
clone_size: many

cdr3_nt: TGCAGCGTTGAAGCCGGGTTGAGCTCCTACAATGAGCAGTTCTTC
cdr3_aa: CSVEAGLSSYNEQFF
j_call: TRBJ2-1
d_call: .
v_call: TRBV29-1
clone_size: many

cdr3_nt: TGTGCCAGCAGCTTGGACGCTAGCGGGAGAGCCTCCTACAATGAGCAGTTCTTC
cdr3_aa: CASSLDASGRASYNEQFF
j_call: TRBJ2-1
d_call: TRBD2
v_call: TRBV5-8
clone_size: many